This TCR beta chain was documented in a study of T cell responses to AZD1222 COVID-19 vaccine. The table came from immunoSEQ multiplex PCR; TCRdb's copy has only in-frame clones and leaves some out. The sample records roughly 190,000 clones, just over 90% being singletons. To note about this clone: The target antigen is unknown.

Findings and limits, study-wide: The sample set comprised mostly white British donors with more females, and clonal diversity was possibly underestimated.

Germline CDR1 SQVTM, CDR2 ANQGSEA. The CDR3 runs 13 residues. V was shortened by 5 bases and J by 2 bases, with 10 bases between the two germline ends. The rearrangement uses TRBV29-1 and TRBJ1-5; D remains unclear. This receptor was obtained from an adult who received the MenACWY meningococcal vaccine as a control. The sample consisted of peripheral blood, taken 28 days after the second dose of the MenACWY control vaccine. The CDR3 loop reads CSVIVTGNQPQHF. In DNA form, the CDR3 reads TGCAGCGTTATCGTGACTGGCAATCAGCCCCAGCATTTT.